The rows below give T cell receptor beta chains drawn from one sample of a study of cytomegalovirus exposure and HLA in healthy donors. Using immunoSEQ multiplex PCR, the repertoire was profiled, and TCRdb retains in-frame clones only, with some absent. The sample holds some 180,000 clones, 80% seen once. Sequenced: PBMCs. The receptors shown here come from a girl between 5 and 17 years old in good health and CMV-seropositive. The CDR3 runs from the conserved cysteine through the conserved F or W. The order of the fields is CDR3 length, D gene, V gene, clone size, J gene, CDR3 protein, CDR3 DNA. A D gene is named only where the DNA matches it firmly. Rows may omit the clone size; those that give it use once, few, many or a size class.

>15|.|TRBV4-2|.|TRBJ2-3
CASSQSTPSPDTQYF
TGTGCCAGCAGCCAGTCCACTCCGTCCCCAGATACGCAGTATTTT
>13|.|TRBV7-9|once|TRBJ1-1
CSSSRLEATEAFF
TGTTCCAGCAGCCGCCTGGAGGCCACTGAAGCTTTCTTT
>15|TRBD2|TRBV7-6|few|TRBJ2-1
CASSYTSGSGDEQFF
TGTGCCAGCAGTTATACTAGCGGGAGCGGCGATGAGCAGTTCTTC
>17|TRBD2|TRBV5-5|.|TRBJ2-3
CASSPGLAGAITDTQYF
TGTGCCAGCAGCCCGGGACTAGCGGGAGCGATCACAGATACGCAGTATTTT
>14|TRBD1|TRBV10-3|once|TRBJ2-3
CAIRMDRAVDTQYF
TGTGCCATCAGGATGGACAGGGCAGTGGATACGCAGTATTTT
>14|.|TRBV28|.|TRBJ2-5
CASSLSGRSETQYF
TGTGCCAGCAGCCTTAGCGGAAGGAGTGAGACCCAGTACTTC
>14|.|TRBV27|.|TRBJ1-1
CASSYTGANTEAFF
TGTGCCAGCAGTTATACGGGTGCGAACACTGAAGCTTTCTTT
>11|.|TRBV25-1|.|TRBJ2-2
CASSEYSELFF
TGTGCCAGCAGTGAATACTCGGAGCTGTTTTTT
>18|TRBD2|TRBV2|.|TRBJ2-3
CASSDVPSGPYNTDTQYF
TGTGCCAGCAGTGATGTACCTAGCGGCCCCTATAACACAGATACGCAGTATTTT
>14|.|TRBV5-5|once|TRBJ2-7
CASSPGEERYEQYF
TGTGCCAGCAGCCCCGGTGAGGAGCGGTACGAGCAGTACTTC
>19|TRBD1|TRBV11-3|.|TRBJ2-1
CASSPRAGGQVQGYNEQFF
TGTGCCAGCAGCCCCCGTGCAGGGGGTCAGGTCCAAGGATACAATGAGCAGTTCTTC
>16|.|TRBV5-1|few|TRBJ1-6
CASSLWGGSYNSPLHF
TGCGCCAGCAGCTTGTGGGGAGGCTCCTATAATTCACCCCTCCACTTT
>14|TRBD2|TRBV30|.|TRBJ2-2
CAGGLAVYTGELFF
TGTGCCGGGGGACTAGCGGTCTACACCGGGGAGCTGTTTTTT
>14|TRBD1|TRBV6-1|.|TRBJ2-7
CASSGLGQTLEQYF
TGTGCCAGCAGTGGGTTGGGACAGACTCTCGAGCAGTACTTC
>12|.|TRBV6-5|.|TRBJ1-2
CASSQGQSGYTF
TGTGCCAGCAGTCAGGGTCAGAGCGGCTACACCTTC
>14|TRBD2|TRBV6-1|few|TRBJ2-3
CASSGLAGGDTQYF
TGTGCCAGCAGCGGACTAGCGGGGGGGGATACGCAGTATTTT
>14|.|TRBV6-5|.|TRBJ1-1
CASSYLGGGTEAFF
TGTGCCAGCAGTTACCTCGGGGGGGGCACTGAAGCTTTCTTT
>15|TRBD1|TRBV4-1|.|TRBJ2-2
CASSFRQGVAGELFF
TGCGCCAGCAGCTTTCGACAGGGGGTAGCCGGGGAGCTGTTTTTT
>14|TRBD1|TRBV7-9|.|TRBJ1-2
CASSRPGQGGPLSF
TGTGCCAGCAGCCGGCCGGGACAGGGGGGTCCCCTGTCCTTC
>14|.|TRBV5-1|.|TRBJ2-2
CASSSEALTGELFF
TGCGCCAGCAGCTCGGAGGCCCTGACCGGGGAGCTGTTTTTT
>17|TRBD1|TRBV2|.|TRBJ2-3
CASSEGGLGTGRRTQYF
TGTGCCAGCAGTGAAGGAGGTTTAGGGACAGGGAGGCGTACGCAGTATTTT
>15|.|TRBV7-8|.|TRBJ1-2
CASSSRGVSNYGYTF
TGTGCCAGCAGCTCAAGGGGCGTATCCAACTATGGCTACACCTTC
>14|TRBD1|TRBV5-1|.|TRBJ1-4
CASSEGQGHEKLFF
TGCGCCAGCAGCGAGGGACAGGGCCATGAAAAACTGTTTTTT
>14|TRBD2|TRBV5-1|.|TRBJ2-7
CASSLGLAGEEQYF
TGCGCCAGCAGCTTGGGACTAGCGGGAGAAGAGCAGTACTTC
>15|.|TRBV27|.|TRBJ2-1
CASFSGAEVYNEQFF
TGTGCCAGCTTCTCGGGAGCGGAAGTTTACAATGAGCAGTTCTTC
>17|TRBD2|TRBV10-3|once|TRBJ2-3
CAISDGWSGSITDTQYF
TGTGCCATCAGTGATGGGTGGAGCGGGAGTATCACAGATACGCAGTATTTT
>13|.|TRBV13|.|TRBJ2-4
CASSPQTANIQYF
TGTGCCAGCAGCCCTCAGACTGCAAACATTCAGTACTTC
>14|TRBD2|TRBV27|.|TRBJ2-2
CASSSSGSAGELFF
TGTGCCAGCAGTTCCAGCGGGAGCGCCGGGGAGCTGTTTTTT
>14|.|TRBV11-3|.|TRBJ2-7
CASSLGTGTYEQYF
TGTGCCAGCAGCTTAGGGACTGGAACCTACGAGCAGTACTTC
>15|TRBD2|TRBV18|.|TRBJ2-1
CASTQTSGHYGEQFF
TGTGCCAGCACCCAGACTAGCGGGCACTACGGTGAGCAGTTCTTC
>17|TRBD2|TRBV7-3|.|TRBJ2-3
CASSLAGGPFSTDTQYF
TGTGCCAGCAGCTTAGCGGGAGGTCCCTTTAGCACAGATACGCAGTATTTT
>14|.|TRBV6-1|.|TRBJ2-1
CASGGADLIWEQFF
TGTGCCAGCGGGGGGGCGGATCTAATCTGGGAGCAGTTCTTC